These 14 T cell receptor beta chains came from one sample sequenced in a study of response to subunit inactivated influenza vaccine. In TCRdb, the RT-PCR reads were re-called with MiXCR into one record per CDR3 protein. The sample shows about 520,000 distinct CDR3 sequences, roughly 25% of them seen only once. This material consisted of CD4+ T cells sorted from PBMCs, taken 4 to 6 days after vaccination. The receptors derive from a man in his forties or fifties who received an inactivated influenza vaccine.

This clonotype was counted many times. This chain's CDR3 is CAEGENTGELFF. The DNA for the CDR3 is TGTGCCGAGGGCGAGAACACCGGGGAGCTGTTTTTT. The J gene is TRBJ2-2, the V gene TRBV7-2; weak D call: TRBD2 (5 bases). The germline V gene has CDR1 SGHTA and CDR2 FQGNSA. Trimming removed 11 bases at V and 1 base at J, with 8 bases between. The CDR3 totals 12 residues.

The V gene is TRBV10-3, the J gene TRBJ1-2; D unclear. This CDR3 spans 12 amino acids. V lost 0 bases to trimming and J lost 7 bases, with 6 bases between them. Germline V gives CDR1 ENHRY, CDR2 SYGVKD. CDR3 in amino acids: CAISESAVGYTF. As DNA, the CDR3 is TGTGCCATCAGTGAGTCTGCAGTTGGCTACACCTTC.

J is TRBJ2-2 and V is TRBV20-1; 7 positions agree with TRBD2. This CDR3 region has 15 residues. From germline, CDR1 is DFQATT and CDR2 SNEGSKA (reference sequence). The V segment lost 4 bases and the J segment 0 bases; nucleotides outside the gene matches: 5. CDR3 loop: CSATRLASNTGELFF. The CDR3 DNA follows: TGCAGTGCTACTCGACTAGCCTCGAACACCGGGGAGCTGTTTTTT.

This clonotype was counted ten times or more. The chain combines TRBV5-1 with TRBJ2-7; no definite D call. Looked up from germline, CDR1 is SGHRS and CDR2 is YFSETQ. V lost 3 bases, J lost 5 bases, and 15 bases lay in between. The CDR3 spans 14 residues. Here the CDR3 DNA reads TGCGCCAGCAGCTCCTCTAGATTCCGCCACGAGCAGTACTTC. The encoded protein is CASSSSRFRHEQYF.

The chain is built from TRBV28 and TRBJ2-5; 7 bases are a match to TRBD1. V lost 6 bases and J lost 4; bases outside the gene matches: 8. CDR1 is MDHEN, CDR2 SYDVKM, per germline. The CDR3 has 14 amino acids. The CDR3 region has the DNA TGTGCCAGCAGCAAAGGGGGCGCAGCAGAGACCCAGTACTTC. It codes for CASSKGGAAETQYF.

V and J are TRBV5-1 and TRBJ1-1; TRBD1 matches 10 bases. Germline assignment: CDR1 SGHRS and CDR2 YFSETQ. Trimming at V came to 4 bases and at J to 1 base, leaving 4 bases not matched to a gene. The CDR3 covers 15 residues. The CDR3 here is CASSPRQGANTEAFF. The CDR3 nucleotides are TGCGCCAGCAGCCCCAGACAGGGGGCGAACACTGAAGCTTTCTTT.

This clonotype was seen repeatedly, ten times or more. The CDR3 nucleotides read TGCGCCAGCAGCCAAGAGGCGGGGGCCTCTTACAATGAGCAGTTCTTC. Translating it yields CASSQEAGASYNEQFF. The chain is built from TRBV4-3 and TRBJ2-1; possibly TRBD2 for D (7 bases). V shed 0 bases and J shed 4 bases, with 13 bases lying between them. CDR1 is LGHNA and CDR2 is YSLEER in the germline V gene. The CDR3 extends over 16 amino acids.

Many counts were recorded for this clonotype. The chain employs TRBV7-9 and TRBJ2-3; 12 bases map to TRBD2. V dropped 5 bases and J dropped 5; count of bases not matched to a gene: 8. Germline CDR1 SEHNR, CDR2 FQNEAQ (reference sequence). The CDR3 spans 16 residues. The CDR3 here is CASSTWTSGTGDTQYF. The CDR3 DNA is TGTGCCAGCAGCACCTGGACTAGCGGGACAGGAGATACGCAGTATTTT.

This clonotype was counted only a few times. V usage is TRBV5-1 and J usage is TRBJ2-7; 7 nucleotides match TRBD1. Germline values: CDR1 SGHRS, CDR2 YFSETQ. The CDR3 runs to 14 residues. After removal of 3 bases from V and 5 bases from J, the junction contained 8 bases not matched to a gene. CDR3 sequence reads: CASSSPHRGDEQYF. As DNA, the CDR3 is TGCGCCAGCAGCTCCCCTCACAGGGGAGACGAGCAGTACTTC. The variable domain in full, with the rest retrieved from reference TRBV5-1 and TRBJ2-7, is KAGVTQTPRYLIKTRGQQVTLSCSPISGHRSVSWYQQTPGQGLQFLFEYFSETQRNKGNFPGRFSGRQFSNSRSEMNVSTLELGDSALYLCASSSPHRGDEQYFGPGTRLTVT.

This clonotype came up a few times. This chain joins TRBV4-2 and TRBJ2-5; D possibly corresponds to TRBD2 (5 bases). V shed 0 bases and J shed 4 bases, with 15 bases lying between them. The CDR3 runs 16 residues. The germline V gene has CDR1 LGHNA and CDR2 YNFKEQ. The DNA for the CDR3 is TGTGCCAGCAGCCAAGATCTTACGGGGTCTCGAGAGACCCAGTACTTC. Translation gives CASSQDLTGSRETQYF.

The sample holds a few counts of this clonotype. The chain joins TRBV20-1 to TRBJ2-7; TRBD1 agrees at 10 bases. With 3 bases clipped from V and 2 bases from J, the junction kept 7 bases outside the gene matches. Germline lookup yields CDR1 DFQATT and CDR2 SNEGSKA (reference sequence). This CDR3 comprises 15 residues. CDR3 DNA: TGCAGTGCTAGGGGCCCGGGACAGGGGCCCTACGAGCAGTACTTC. Its translation is CSARGPGQGPYEQYF.

The V call is TRBV20-1, the J call TRBJ2-7, with D perhaps TRBD2 (7 bases). This CDR3 has 14 residues. Germline lookup yields CDR1 DFQATT and CDR2 SNEGSKA (reference sequence). Trimming cost V 8 bases and J 3 bases, with 20 bases left between them. In nucleotides, the CDR3 is TGCAGTCCAAGAGACGGGGGAGGGGGCTACGAGCAGTACTTC. It yields the protein CSPRDGGGGYEQYF.

This clonotype was seen more than once but under ten times. The chain uses TRBV20-1 and TRBJ1-2; the D is unclear. CDR1 and CDR2 (germline): DFQATT, SNEGSKA (reference sequence). CDR3 length: 11 residues. The V and J ends lost 1 base and 12 bases respectively, with 12 bases between them. CDR3 in amino acids: CSARVGGKDTF. CDR3 sequence (DNA): TGCAGTGCTAGAGTGGGCGGTAAAGACACCTTC.

The J gene is TRBJ2-7, the V gene TRBV7-2; TRBD2 is a possible D gene (6 bases). The CDR3 loop spans 15 amino acids. V lost 5 bases, J lost 4 bases, and 18 bases lay in between. The germline V gene encodes CDR1 SGHTA and CDR2 FQGNSA. CDR3 sequence: CASSAIRGSRYEQYF. Written as DNA, the CDR3 is TGTGCCAGCAGCGCCATTCGGGGGTCTAGGTACGAGCAGTACTTC.